These 22 T cell receptor beta chains were sequenced from one sample in a study of cytotoxic CD8 clonotypes in ibrutinib-treated CLL. Assay: immunoSEQ multiplex PCR; the TCRdb copy retains only in-frame clones and omits some. The sample includes more than 300,000 clones, 80% seen only once; the top ten take roughly 7%. The material was PBMCs, obtained before ibrutinib treatment. All receptors come from a human donor with chronic lymphocytic leukemia.

The chain has TRBV6-5 and TRBJ2-1, with unresolved D. This CDR3 is built from 11 residues. V dropped 2 bases and J dropped 12 bases, with 8 bases sitting between them. Germline lookup yields CDR1 MNHEY and CDR2 SVGAGI. For the CDR3, the DNA is TGTGCCAGCAGTTACGCTCGCGTGCAGTTCTTC. Protein sequence: CASSYARVQFF.

The chain carries TRBV28 and TRBJ2-1; a weak D match, TRBD2 (5 bases). The germline V gene encodes CDR1 MDHEN and CDR2 SYDVKM. The CDR3 length is 14 residues. The V end lost 3 bases, the J end lost 8 bases, and 14 bases lay between the germline ends. The CDR3 is CASSLSGSRDEQFF. CDR3 coding DNA: TGTGCCAGCAGTTTGTCGGGGAGCAGAGATGAGCAGTTCTTC.

J is TRBJ2-3 and V is TRBV15; 8 bases are shared with TRBD1. Germline V lookup: CDR1 LNHNV, CDR2 YYDKDF (reference sequence). The junction had 10 bases not matched to a gene; V was cut back by 4 bases and J by 4 bases. The CDR3 consists of 16 residues. The chain's CDR3 is CATSTRAGGLADTQYF. The CDR3 DNA reads as TGTGCCACCAGCACCAGGGCAGGGGGCTTGGCAGATACGCAGTATTTT. The full variable domain, rest sourced from reference TRBV15 and TRBJ2-3, is DAMVIQNPRYQVTQFGKPVTLSCSQTLNHNVMYWYQQKSSQAPKLLFHYYDKDFNNEADTPDNFQSRRPNTSFCFLDIRSPGLGDTAMYLCATSTRAGGLADTQYFGPGTRLTVL.

The V call is TRBV19, the J call TRBJ1-2; 11 bases are shared with TRBD1. The CDR3 is 16 residues long. The V gene's germline CDR1 is LNHDA and CDR2 SQIVND (reference sequence). J gave up 2 bases and V 7 bases, and 9 bases lay outside the gene matches. The CDR3 region is CASKPGQGDFNYGYTF. DNA of the CDR3: TGTGCCAGTAAGCCGGGACAGGGGGATTTCAACTATGGCTACACCTTC.

The chain is built from TRBV6-5 and TRBJ2-2; D uncertain. Germline V lookup: CDR1 MNHEY, CDR2 SVGAGI. This CDR3 spans 15 amino acids. V was trimmed by 0 bases and J by 1 base, leaving 6 bases between them. The CDR3 reads CASSYSIRNTGELFF. In DNA, the CDR3 is TGTGCCAGCAGTTACTCGATACGGAACACCGGGGAGCTGTTTTTT.

V usage is TRBV5-6 and J usage is TRBJ2-5, with a tentative D call TRBD2 (6 bases). The CDR3 spans 15 residues. Between the trimmed V and J ends, which lost 0 bases and 5 bases, there was a span of 14 bases. The germline gives CDR1 SGHDT, CDR2 YYEEEE. CDR3 protein: CASSLGGGGVETQYF. CDR3 DNA: TGTGCCAGCAGCTTGGGCGGAGGAGGGGTGGAGACCCAGTACTTC. The whole variable domain, remainder taken from reference TRBV5-6 and TRBJ2-5, is DAGVTQSPTHLIKTRGQQVTLRCSPKSGHDTVSWYQQALGQGPQFIFQYYEEEERQRGNFPDRFSGHQFPNYSSELNVNALLLGDSALYLCASSLGGGGVETQYFGPGTRLLVL.

This chain uses TRBV5-1 with TRBJ2-5; possibly TRBD1 for D (5 bases). In germline, CDR1 is SGHRS, CDR2 YFSETQ. Trimming took 0 bases from V and 2 from J, leaving 17 bases between them. CDR3 length equals 17 residues. The CDR3 here is CASSLGRERLGQETQYF. In DNA form, the CDR3 reads TGCGCCAGCAGCTTGGGCAGGGAACGTCTGGGACAAGAGACCCAGTACTTC.

The rearrangement uses TRBV19 and TRBJ2-3; possible D gene TRBD1, 6 bases. Germline V gene sequence: CDR1 LNHDA, CDR2 SQIVND (reference sequence). V shed 4 bases and J shed 4 bases, with 15 bases lying between them. The CDR3 length is 15 residues. The CDR3 spells CASSTTTGLADTQYF. The CDR3 nucleotides read TGTGCCAGTAGTACGACGACAGGATTAGCAGATACGCAGTATTTT.

About this clone: This specimen includes other DNA sequences encoding the same CDR3. The chain is built from TRBV5-1 and TRBJ2-1; 9 nucleotides align to TRBD2. Trimming took 4 bases from V and 1 from J; bases not matched to a gene: 3. This CDR3 contains 15 residues. Germline lookup yields CDR1 SGHRS and CDR2 YFSETQ. The CDR3 region is CASSLSGSSYNEQFF. The CDR3 DNA follows: TGCGCCAGCAGCCTTAGCGGGAGTTCCTACAATGAGCAGTTCTTC.

V and J are TRBV15 and TRBJ2-5, with 13 bases identical to TRBD2. Germline CDR1 reads LNHNV; CDR2 reads YYDKDF (reference sequence). J was trimmed by 2 bases and V by 8 bases; bases with no gene match: 5. The CDR3 is 15 amino acids. CDR3: CATGTSGAVQETQYF. Written as DNA, the CDR3 is TGTGCCACCGGGACTAGCGGGGCGGTGCAAGAGACCCAGTACTTC.

The CDR3 bases are TGTGCCTGGAGTGTTGACAGGGGGCAGTATGAGCAGTTCTTC. This translates into CAWSVDRGQYEQFF. The V and J genes are TRBV30 and TRBJ2-1; 10 nucleotides align to TRBD1. Germline assignment: CDR1 GTSNPN and CDR2 SVGIG (reference sequence). The CDR3 sequence is 14 residues long. Trimming cost V 0 bases and J 8 bases; bases outside gene matches: 4.

The chain is built from TRBV7-9 and TRBJ1-2; maybe TRBD1 (6 bases). Trimming stripped 7 bases from V and 8 bases from J, with 26 bases between. The CDR3 totals 16 residues. CDR1 is SEHNR, CDR2 FQNEAQ, per germline (reference sequence). The CDR3 loop reads CASTSYARGEGKGYTF. In DNA, the CDR3 is TGTGCCAGCACTAGTTATGCCAGGGGCGAAGGAAAAGGCTACACCTTC.

The rearrangement links TRBV7-9 to TRBJ2-7; the D is unclear. This CDR3 has 14 amino acids. Germline assignment: CDR1 SEHNR and CDR2 FQNEAQ (reference sequence). Trimming took off 1 base at V and 3 bases at J, with 10 bases between the two ends. The CDR3 loop reads CASSLGIGHYEQYF. The CDR3, as DNA: TGTGCCAGCAGCTTAGGTATAGGGCACTACGAGCAGTACTTC. The variable domain in full, with the rest retrieved from reference TRBV7-9 and TRBJ2-7, is DTGVSQNPRHKITKRGQNVTFRCDPISEHNRLYWYRQTLGQGPEFLTYFQNEAQLEKSRLLSDRFSAERPKGSFSTLEIQRTEQGDSAMYLCASSLGIGHYEQYFGPGTRLTVT.

The rearrangement links TRBV11-3 to TRBJ2-7; D gene uncertain. V dropped 5 bases and J dropped 1 base, with 12 bases sitting between them. The CDR3 sequence is 14 residues long. Germline loops: CDR1 SGHNT, CDR2 YENEEA. The CDR3 nucleotides are TGTGCCAGCAGCCCCCGCACCGAATCCTACGAGCAGTACTTC. It encodes CASSPRTESYEQYF.

The chain carries TRBV19 and TRBJ2-2; 9 nucleotides align to TRBD1. Germline V lookup: CDR1 LNHDA, CDR2 SQIVND (reference sequence). CDR3 size: 16 residues. The trim removed 3 bases at V and 5 bases at J, leaving 7 bases unmatched. The CDR3 loop is CASSIRQGVSTGELFF. The CDR3 coding sequence is TGTGCCAGTAGTATTAGACAGGGGGTTTCGACCGGGGAGCTGTTTTTT.

The chain recombines TRBV7-2 with TRBJ1-1; no clear D. Trimming pared 1 base from V and 7 bases from J, leaving 7 bases between. Germline values: CDR1 SGHTA, CDR2 FQGNSA. This CDR3 is 12 amino acids long. CDR3 loop: CASSLVGYEAFF. The CDR3 DNA reads TGTGCCAGCAGCTTAGTCGGGTATGAAGCTTTCTTT.

This clone was counted between two and nine times. Mismatch with germline at one junction end may stem from a read error. The genes are TRBV6-1 and TRBJ1-1; no clear D. The CDR3 length is 11 residues. CDR1 MNHNS and CDR2 SASEGT come from the germline V gene. The CDR3, as DNA: TGTGCCATCAGTGTGGGCAATGAAGCTTTCTTT. Translating it yields CAISVGNEAFF.

In DNA, the CDR3 is TGTGCCAGCAGTCTAGGGGTGTCGGAGAATCAGCCCCAGCATTTT. It specifies CASSLGVSENQPQHF. The J gene is TRBJ1-5, the V gene TRBV6-5; a possible D gene is TRBD1 (5 bases). V lost 5 bases and J 4 bases, leaving 15 bases between the germline ends. Germline CDR1 is MNHEY and CDR2 is SVGAGI. The CDR3 is 15 amino acids.

The sample holds a few counts of this clone. The chain uses TRBV4-2 and TRBJ2-2; 12 nucleotides agree with TRBD2. V lost 4 bases and J lost 5; bases outside the gene matches: 2. The CDR3 is made up of 15 amino acids. Germline CDR1 and CDR2: LGHNA and YNFKEQ. The CDR3 reads CASSPGTSGTGELFF. The CDR3, as DNA: TGTGCCAGCAGCCCCGGGACTAGCGGGACCGGGGAGCTGTTTTTT.

The DNA of the CDR3 is TGCAGCGTTCTCTGGGTTGGGACAGACTATGGCTACACCTTC. As protein: CSVLWVGTDYGYTF. The chain is built from TRBV29-1 and TRBJ1-2; 7 bases fit TRBD1. V lost 5 bases, J lost 3 bases, and 9 bases stayed unmatched. The CDR3 loop spans 14 amino acids. Germline CDR1 is SQVTM and CDR2 is ANQGSEA.

CDR3 region: CASSEIDSGANVLTF. For the CDR3, the DNA is TGTGCCAGCAGTGAAATAGATTCGGGGGCCAACGTCCTGACTTTC. This rearrangement joins TRBV6-1 to TRBJ2-6; D is unclear. CDR3 length equals 15 residues. The V end was cut by 2 bases, the J end by 4 bases, with 9 bases between. Germline-derived CDR1 and CDR2 are MNHNS and SASEGT.

V usage is TRBV12-5 and J usage is TRBJ2-5; D is possibly TRBD1 (6 bases). CDR3 length: 15 residues. V dropped 4 bases and J dropped 5 bases, with 17 bases sitting between them. Germline assignment: CDR1 LGHNT and CDR2 FRNRAP. CDR3 in amino acids: CASGSTQGLGETQYF. The CDR3 nucleotides are TGTGCTAGTGGTTCGACCCAGGGGTTGGGGGAGACCCAGTACTTC. Supplemented by reference TRBV12-5 and TRBJ2-5, the full variable domain reads DARVTQTPRHKVTEMGQEVTMRCQPILGHNTVFWYRQTMMQGLELLAYFRNRAPLDDSGMPKDRFSAEMPDATLATLKIQPSEPRDSAVYFCASGSTQGLGETQYFGPGTRLLVL.